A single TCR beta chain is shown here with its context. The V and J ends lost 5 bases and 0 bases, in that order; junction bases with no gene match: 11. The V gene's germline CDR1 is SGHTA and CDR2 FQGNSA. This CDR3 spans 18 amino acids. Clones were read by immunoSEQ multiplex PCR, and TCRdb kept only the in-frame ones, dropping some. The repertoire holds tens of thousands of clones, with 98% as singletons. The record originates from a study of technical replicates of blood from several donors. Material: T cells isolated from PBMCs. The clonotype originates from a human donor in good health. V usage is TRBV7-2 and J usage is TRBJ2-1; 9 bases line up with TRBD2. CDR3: CASSIPRLAESSYNEQFF. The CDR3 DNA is TGTGCCAGCAGCATACCCAGACTAGCGGAGAGCTCCTACAATGAGCAGTTCTTC.